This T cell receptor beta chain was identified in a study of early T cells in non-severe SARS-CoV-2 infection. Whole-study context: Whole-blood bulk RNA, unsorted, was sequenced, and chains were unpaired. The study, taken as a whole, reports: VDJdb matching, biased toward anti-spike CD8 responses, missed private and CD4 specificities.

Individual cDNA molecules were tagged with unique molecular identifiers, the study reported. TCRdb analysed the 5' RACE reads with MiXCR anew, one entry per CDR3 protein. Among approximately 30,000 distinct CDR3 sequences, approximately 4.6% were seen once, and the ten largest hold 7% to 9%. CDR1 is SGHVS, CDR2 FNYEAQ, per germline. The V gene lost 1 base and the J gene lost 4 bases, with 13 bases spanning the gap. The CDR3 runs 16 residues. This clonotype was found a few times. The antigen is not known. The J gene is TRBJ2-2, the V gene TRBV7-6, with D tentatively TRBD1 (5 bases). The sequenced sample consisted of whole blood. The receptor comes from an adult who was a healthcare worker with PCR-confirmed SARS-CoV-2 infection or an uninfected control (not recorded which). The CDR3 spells CASSLGQGRSTGELFF. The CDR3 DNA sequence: TGTGCCAGCAGCTTAGGGCAGGGAAGAAGCACCGGGGAGCTGTTTTTT. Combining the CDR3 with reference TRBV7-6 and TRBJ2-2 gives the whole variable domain GAGVSQSPRYKVTKRGQDVALRCDPISGHVSLYWYRQALGQGPEFLTYFNYEAQQDKSGLPNDRFSAERPEGSISTLTIQRTEQRDSAMYRCASSLGQGRSTGELFFGEGSRLTVL.